Listed below are T cell receptor beta chains from one sample, sequenced in a study of CD8 T cells in ankylosing spondylitis. TCRdb re-analysed the 5' RACE reads in MiXCR, keeping a single row per CDR3 protein. The table records over 400,000 distinct CDR3 sequences, roughly a quarter of them present only once. The source material was blood, either unsorted or a sorted T cell fraction (not recorded which). Receptor source: a male donor with ankylosing spondylitis. Each CDR3 is given with its conserved first and last residue. The order of the fields is clone size, D gene, V gene, J gene, CDR3 protein, CDR3 DNA. The D gene is left open where the match is weak. Size values are once, few and many counts, or a class for expanded clones, and some rows have none.

>.|TRBD1|TRBV7-2|TRBJ2-2
CASSFGQGISGELFF
TGTGCCAGCAGCTTTGGACAGGGAATTTCCGGGGAGCTGTTTTTT
>few|TRBD2|TRBV7-8|TRBJ2-1
CASSLNAGAYNEQFF
TGTGCCAGCAGCTTAAACGCGGGAGCCTACAATGAGCAGTTCTTC
>few|.|TRBV12-3/TRBV12-4|TRBJ1-2
CASRQGPEGGYTF
TGTGCCAGCAGGCAAGGCCCCGAGGGTGGCTACACCTTC
>few|.|TRBV2|TRBJ2-1
CASTLGVYNEQFF
TGTGCCAGCACCCTGGGGGTTTACAATGAGCAGTTCTTC
>few|TRBD2|TRBV29-1|TRBJ2-1
CSVGVAGGNNEQFF
TGCAGCGTTGGTGTGGCGGGAGGGAACAATGAGCAGTTCTTC
>few|TRBD1|TRBV20-1|TRBJ1-5
CSASRGPSNQPQHF
TGCAGTGCTTCCAGGGGGCCTAGCAATCAGCCCCAGCATTTT
>few|TRBD2|TRBV24-1|TRBJ2-2
CATSGERLARSGELFF
TGTGCCACCAGTGGGGAAAGACTAGCCCGGTCCGGGGAGCTGTTTTTT
>.|.|TRBV2|TRBJ2-7
CASSLRGRYEQYF
TGTGCCAGCAGCCTTAGGGGCCGGTACGAGCAGTACTTC
>few|.|TRBV7-8|TRBJ1-2
CASSPGPGEYGYTF
TGTGCCAGCAGCCCTGGTCCAGGGGAATATGGCTACACCTTC
>.|.|TRBV12-3/TRBV12-4|TRBJ1-5
CASSETGYQPQHF
TGTGCCAGCAGTGAAACAGGGTATCAGCCCCAGCATTTT
>.|TRBD1|TRBV29-1|TRBJ2-3
CSVEGQWDTQYF
TGCAGCGTTGAGGGACAGTGGGATACGCAGTATTTT
>few|TRBD1|TRBV27|TRBJ1-6
CASSFAGGGSPLHF
TGTGCCAGCAGTTTTGCAGGGGGAGGGTCACCCCTCCACTTT
>few|.|TRBV5-1|TRBJ1-1
CASTLRTGASNTEAFF
TGCGCCAGCACCTTACGAACGGGGGCAAGTAACACTGAAGCTTTCTTT
>few|TRBD1|TRBV12-3/TRBV12-4|TRBJ1-1
CASSWGQQAFF
TGTGCCAGCAGTTGGGGACAGCAAGCTTTCTTT
>.|.|TRBV10-1|TRBJ2-3
CASSESGLASWDTQYF
TGCGCCAGCAGTGAGTCCGGCCTAGCGTCCTGGGATACGCAGTATTTT
>.|.|TRBV7-2|TRBJ1-5
CASSPRVRASQPQHF
TGTGCCAGCAGCCCCAGAGTCCGGGCGAGTCAGCCCCAGCATTTT
>few|TRBD1|TRBV20-1|TRBJ2-2
CSARDRRQGIGELFF
TGCAGTGCTAGAGATCGCAGACAGGGTATCGGGGAGCTGTTTTTT
>many|.|TRBV12-3/TRBV12-4|TRBJ2-1
CASSSVRERERNEQFF
TGTGCCAGCAGTTCGGTCAGGGAGAGAGAACGAAATGAGCAGTTCTTC
>few|.|TRBV10-3|TRBJ1-1
CAISETEFNTEAFF
TGTGCCATCAGTGAGACAGAATTTAACACTGAAGCTTTCTTT
>many|.|TRBV5-1|TRBJ2-5
CASSLIGKETQYF
TGCGCCAGCAGCTTGATCGGGAAAGAGACCCAGTACTTC
>.|.|TRBV5-1|TRBJ2-1
CASSSVYNEQFF
TGCGCCAGCAGCTCAGTTTACAATGAGCAGTTCTTC
>.|.|TRBV5-1|TRBJ2-5
CASSVAGQQETQYF
TGCGCCAGCAGCGTAGCGGGACAGCAAGAGACCCAGTACTTC
>few|.|TRBV5-1|TRBJ2-5
CASSFEKKETQYF
TGCGCCAGCAGCTTCGAGAAGAAAGAGACCCAGTACTTC
>few|TRBD2|TRBV6-2/TRBV6-3|TRBJ2-1
CASSYYPSDGRITPYNEQFF
TGTGCCAGCAGTTACTACCCTTCGGACGGGAGGATTACCCCCTACAATGAGCAGTTCTTC
>few|.|TRBV18|TRBJ2-2
CASCSGNTGELFF
TGTGCCAGCTGCTCCGGGAACACCGGGGAGCTGTTTTTT
>.|.|TRBV19|TRBJ1-5
CASSPVLGSNQPQHF
TGTGCCAGTAGCCCGGTCCTTGGGAGCAATCAGCCCCAGCATTTT
>few|.|TRBV10-3|TRBJ1-6
CAISEGTRSNSPLHF
TGTGCCATCAGTGAAGGGACAAGATCTAATTCACCCCTCCACTTT
>.|.|TRBV2|TRBJ1-5
CASSVGEQPQHF
TGTGCCAGCAGTGTTGGGGAACAGCCCCAGCATTTT